The clone carrying this TCR beta chain was seen repeatedly, ten times or more. The data were taken from a study of T cells in Graves' hyperthyroidism and ophthalmopathy. Amplified regions were TCR beta CDR3 sequences from RNA transcripts. Using the HTBI primer set, a first-round RT-PCR was run on the TCR CDR3. TCRdb fed the multiplex PCR reads into MiXCR, producing one record per CDR3 protein. Of about 320,000 distinct CDR3 sequences in the sample, 15% to 20% are singletons; the top ten hold roughly 33%. The germline V gene encodes CDR1 SGHAT and CDR2 FQNNGV. Unmatched junction bases numbered 7, after V lost 7 bases and J lost 2 bases. The CDR3 covers 16 residues.

Sequenced: blood. This chain links TRBV11-2 with TRBJ2-1; 11 bases agree with TRBD2. This TCR was recovered from a young man with Graves' hyperthyroidism. The CDR3 DNA sequence: TGTGCCAGCACCAAGGTTAGCGGGAGGGCCTACAATGAGCAGTTCTTC. Encoded protein: CASTKVSGRAYNEQFF.